This is a list of T cell receptor beta chains from one sample in a study of blood T cell repertoires in COVID-19. The method was immunoSEQ multiplex PCR; TCRdb's version includes in-frame clones alone and lacks a portion of them. The table shows around 500,000 clones, with roughly nine tenths occurring only once. The material sequenced was PBMCs or T cells enriched from blood (not recorded which). These TCRs come from a woman aged 55-69 years who had recovered from COVID-19. Each CDR3 is given with its conserved first and last residue. Fields, in order: V gene, D gene, J gene, clone size, CDR3 protein, CDR3 DNA. D genes are given only for firm matches. The listing skips clone size in some rows; elsewhere it reads once, few, many or a size class.

>TRBV29-1|TRBD2|TRBJ2-5|-
CSVAGLAGGNGETQYF
TGCAGCGTCGCCGGACTAGCGGGGGGAAACGGGGAGACCCAGTACTTC
>TRBV3-1/TRBV3-2|TRBD1|TRBJ2-7|-
CASSLPGQGYYEQYF
TGTGCCAGCAGCCTTCCCGGACAGGGCTACTACGAGCAGTACTTC
>TRBV19|TRBD1|TRBJ1-5|-
CASSLQGADQPQHF
TGTGCCAGTAGCCTACAGGGGGCGGATCAGCCCCAGCATTTT
>TRBV30|TRBD2|TRBJ2-1|once
CAWSRRGAPDEQFF
TGTGCCTGGAGTAGGCGGGGGGCCCCCGATGAGCAGTTCTTC
>TRBV6-5|TRBD1|TRBJ2-4|-
CASSYSSGGDHIQYF
TGTGCCAGCAGTTACTCGTCAGGGGGCGACCACATTCAGTACTTC
>TRBV2|-|TRBJ1-1|-
CASSAQAASTEAFF
TGTGCCAGCAGTGCGCAAGCGGCGAGCACTGAAGCTTTCTTT
>TRBV2|-|TRBJ2-3|-
CASSEGLAASTDTQYF
TGTGCCAGCAGTGAAGGGCTAGCAGCTAGCACAGATACGCAGTATTTT
>TRBV6-5|-|TRBJ2-2|-
CAALALRGRGELFF
TGTGCCGCCCTTGCCTTGCGGGGTCGCGGGGAGCTGTTTTTT
>TRBV5-6|-|TRBJ2-7|-
CASSLAGKNSYEQYF
TGTGCCAGCAGCTTGGCGGGGAAGAATTCCTACGAGCAGTACTTC
>TRBV18|-|TRBJ1-1|-
CASSSRNPGNTEAFF
TGTGCCAGCTCATCGCGAAACCCAGGGAACACTGAAGCTTTCTTT
>TRBV5-5|-|TRBJ1-2|-
CASSLVSGYGYTF
TGTGCCAGCAGCTTGGTAAGCGGGTATGGCTACACCTTC
>TRBV2|TRBD1|TRBJ2-2|-
CASSGQGANTGELFF
TGTGCCAGCAGCGGACAGGGAGCGAACACCGGGGAGCTGTTTTTT
>TRBV4-2|TRBD2|TRBJ2-3|-
CASSQVSGGSPTQYF
TGTGCCAGCAGCCAAGTTAGCGGGGGGTCCCCCACGCAGTATTTT